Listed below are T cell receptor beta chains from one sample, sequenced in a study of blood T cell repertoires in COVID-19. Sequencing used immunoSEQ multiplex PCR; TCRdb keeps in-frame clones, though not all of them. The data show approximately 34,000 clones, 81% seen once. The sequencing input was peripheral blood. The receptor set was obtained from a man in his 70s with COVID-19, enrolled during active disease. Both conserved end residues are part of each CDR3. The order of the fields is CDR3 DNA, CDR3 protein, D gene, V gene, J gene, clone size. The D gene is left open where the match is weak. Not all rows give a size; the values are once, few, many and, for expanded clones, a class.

TGTGCCAGCAGTTCCTCAGGGGTAAGGGGCTACACCTTC	CASSSSGVRGYTF	.	TRBV28	TRBJ1-2	.
TGTGCCAGCAGTAGGGGACAGTTATCCTACGAGCAGTACTTC	CASSRGQLSYEQYF	TRBD1	TRBV5-6	TRBJ2-7	.
TGTGCCAGCAGTCCCCGGACTGTGGGGCAGTTCTTC	CASSPRTVGQFF	.	TRBV12-3/TRBV12-4	TRBJ2-1	few
TGTGCCAGCAGCTTAGTGGGTGACAGCAGGGAGACCCAGTACTTC	CASSLVGDSRETQYF	.	TRBV11-3	TRBJ2-5	.
TGTGCCAGTAGTCTAACACAGGGATTGTCCTACGAGCAGTACTTC	CASSLTQGLSYEQYF	.	TRBV19	TRBJ2-7	few
TGTGCCAGCAGCCAAGATAGGGGATCGCAGTTCTTC	CASSQDRGSQFF	.	TRBV4-2	TRBJ2-1	few
TGCGCCAGCAGCTTCCTCTCGGGAGAAGAGACCCAGTACTTC	CASSFLSGEETQYF	.	TRBV5-1	TRBJ2-5	once
TGTGCCAGTAGTATCCTGGGCGCTAACTATGGCTACACCTTC	CASSILGANYGYTF	.	TRBV19	TRBJ1-2	.
TGTGCCAGCAGCTTGGGCGGGTTTGGTTCGAAAGCTTTCTTT	CASSLGGFGSKAFF	.	TRBV5-4	TRBJ1-1	few
TGTGCCAGTAGTATAGACAGGGGTCGGACTGAAGCTTTCTTT	CASSIDRGRTEAFF	.	TRBV19	TRBJ1-1	.
TGCGCCAGCAGCCGAGGGGACTTCTACAATGAGCAGTTCTTC	CASSRGDFYNEQFF	.	TRBV5-1	TRBJ2-1	.
TGTGCCAGCACCGTCGGTGACTATAGCAATCAGCCCCAGCATTTT	CASTVGDYSNQPQHF	.	TRBV2	TRBJ1-5	few
TGTGCCAGCAGCTTGGAACTCCTTCCCGGAGACAGGGTATTC	CASSLELLPGDRVF	TRBD1	TRBV5-5	TRBJ1-6	.